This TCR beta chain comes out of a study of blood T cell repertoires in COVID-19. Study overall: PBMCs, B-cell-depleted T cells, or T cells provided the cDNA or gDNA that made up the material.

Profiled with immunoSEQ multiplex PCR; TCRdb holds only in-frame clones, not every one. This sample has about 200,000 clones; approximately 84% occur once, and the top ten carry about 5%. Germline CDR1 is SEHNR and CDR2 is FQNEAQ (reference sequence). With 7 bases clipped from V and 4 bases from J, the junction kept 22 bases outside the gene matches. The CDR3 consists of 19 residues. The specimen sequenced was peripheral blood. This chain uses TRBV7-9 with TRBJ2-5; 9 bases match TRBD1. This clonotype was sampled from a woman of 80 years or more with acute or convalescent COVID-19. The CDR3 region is CASTKGVGTGSPRGETQYF. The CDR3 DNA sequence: TGTGCCAGCACCAAAGGGGTAGGGACAGGGTCCCCGAGGGGAGAGACCCAGTACTTC.